This T cell receptor (beta chain) was identified during a study of post-analysis software for immune sequencing data. Whole-study results and caveats: Controls had significantly higher normalized Chao1 diversity than multiple sclerosis patients. Patients showed TRBV5-6, TRBV5-1 and TRBV20-1 among 4 or 5 TRBV segments more frequent than in controls.

TCR beta libraries were prepared from cDNA with unique molecular identifiers. Via MiXCR, TCRdb re-called the PCR reads, giving one row per CDR3 protein. This sample has about 540,000 distinct CDR3 sequences, with around a third found just once. Of note for this clonotype: Its antigen is still unknown.

CDR3 length: 12 residues. V gave up 4 bases and J gave up 13 bases, with 13 bases separating them. Sequencing used blood. The chain recombines TRBV12-3 or TRBV12-4 with TRBJ1-4; the D gene is possibly TRBD1 (6 bases). This clonotype originated in a girl aged 2-17 years with multiple sclerosis. The CDR3 nucleotides are TGTGCCAGCAGTTCATGGACAGACGGACTGTTTTTT. Protein product: CASSSWTDGLFF.